The following is a T cell receptor beta chain sequence with its context. The data belong to a study of blood T cell repertoires in COVID-19. For the study at large: COVID-19 samples collected from the United States, Italy and Spain covered acute and convalescent phases. T cells, B-cell-depleted T cells, or PBMCs supplied cDNA or gDNA.

Germline V gene sequence: CDR1 MNHEY, CDR2 SVGAGI. The CDR3 has 14 amino acids. V gave up 5 bases and J gave up 12 bases; unmatched junction bases: 14. In the original analysis: From reference gene primer amplification, estimates of nucleated cell counts were derived. Some clones are missing from TCRdb's copy, which holds only in-frame ones; the method was immunoSEQ multiplex PCR. The V and J calls and clone size come from that table; D and trimming were worked out from the DNA. The sample lists about 88,000 clones, approximately 91% occurring once. This chain links TRBV6-5 with TRBJ2-7; TRBD2 aligns across 9 bases. The sample taken for sequencing was peripheral blood. The receptor was isolated from a man aged 55-75 years with acute or convalescent COVID-19. The CDR3, as DNA: TGTGCCAGCAGTATAGAGACTAGCGGTCCGCCGGCGTACTTC. Protein: CASSIETSGPPAYF.